What follows are 10 T cell receptor beta chains derived from one specimen sequenced in a study of technical replicates of blood from a few donors. This table comes from immunoSEQ multiplex PCR, and its TCRdb copy is limited to in-frame clones, with some not included. The table has some 62,000 clones, 70% to 90% seen once. Sequencing was performed on PBMCs. These receptors all come from a human donor in good health. Some clones in this sample may be carry-over from other donors' samples.

The V gene is TRBV30, the J gene TRBJ1-6; tentative D call: TRBD1 (5 bases). This CDR3 contains 15 residues. V was trimmed by 3 bases and J by 10 bases, leaving 19 bases between them. The V gene's germline CDR1 is GTSNPN and CDR2 SVGIG (reference sequence). In nucleotides, the CDR3 is TGTGCCTGGAGACAAGGGGCCGGGCTTGGGTCACCCCTCCACTTT. Translating gives CAWRQGAGLGSPLHF. The variable domain in full, completed from reference TRBV30 and TRBJ1-6, reads SQTIHQWPATLVQPVGSPLSLECTVEGTSNPNLYWYRQAAGRGLQLLFYSVGIGQISSEVPQNLSASRPQDRQFILSSKKLLLSDSGFYLCAWRQGAGLGSPLHFGNGTRLTVT.

V usage is TRBV9 and J usage is TRBJ1-2; D may be TRBD1 (6 bases). This CDR3 region has 15 residues. V lost 4 bases and J 3 bases, leaving 16 bases between the germline ends. In germline, CDR1 is SGDLS, CDR2 YYNGEE. CDR3 protein: CASSPRRGLDYGYTF. CDR3 nucleotide sequence: TGTGCCAGCAGCCCCCGCAGGGGATTAGACTATGGCTACACCTTC.

This chain connects TRBV5-6 to TRBJ2-5; TRBD1 agrees at 8 bases. V was clipped by 4 bases and J by 11 bases; unmatched bases: 4. This CDR3 region has 11 residues. From germline, CDR1 is SGHDT and CDR2 YYEEEE. CDR3 DNA sequence: TGTGCCAGCAGCGACGGACAGGGTCAGTACTTC. It translates to CASSDGQGQYF.

The CDR3 here is CASSEVTGVNQPQHF. CDR3 sequence (DNA): TGTGCCAGCAGTGAAGTGACAGGGGTTAATCAGCCCCAGCATTTT. The chain employs TRBV6-1 and TRBJ1-5, with TRBD1 identical over 8 bases. V shed 1 base and J 4 bases; nucleotides not matched to a gene: 3. The germline V gene has CDR1 MNHNS and CDR2 SASEGT. CDR3 length equals 15 residues.

The V gene is TRBV5-1, the J gene TRBJ2-7; 9 bases agree with TRBD1. CDR1 is SGHRS and CDR2 is YFSETQ in the germline V gene. J lost 3 bases, V lost 0 bases, and 1 base had no gene match. This CDR3 contains 14 residues. CDR3 coding DNA: TGCGCCAGCAGCTTGGGACAGGGGGGCTACGAGCAGTACTTC. Its translation: CASSLGQGGYEQYF.

The chain recombines TRBV6-1 with TRBJ2-7, with 11 nucleotides matching TRBD1. CDR1 and CDR2 from the germline V gene are MNHNS and SASEGT. The CDR3 is 15 amino acids. V shed 7 bases, J shed 5 bases, and the junction held 10 bases outside the gene matches. The CDR3 DNA reads as TGTGCCAGCACCTCGAAGGGGACAGGGGGTGACGAGCAGTACTTC. Translation gives CASTSKGTGGDEQYF.

The V call is TRBV7-2, the J call TRBJ2-7; TRBD2 is a possible D gene (6 bases). Germline loops: CDR1 SGHTA, CDR2 FQGNSA. The CDR3 has 16 residues. Trimming cost V 5 bases and J 0 bases, with 17 bases left between them. CDR3 protein: CASSHRERDGSYEQYF. CDR3 DNA sequence: TGTGCCAGCAGCCACCGGGAGAGGGACGGCTCCTACGAGCAGTACTTC.

There are a few counts of this clone. The chain recombines TRBV6-6 with TRBJ1-6; no reliable D call. The CDR3 sequence is 13 residues long. From germline, CDR1 is MNHNY and CDR2 SVGAGI (reference sequence). V gave up 8 bases and J gave up 10 bases, with 15 bases separating them. The CDR3 nucleotides read TGTGCCAGCGGCACAGAATCACGGTCACCCCTCCACTTT. Protein: CASGTESRSPLHF.

CDR3 DNA sequence: TGTGCCAGCAACCCCGGGACAGGGGACGAGCAGTACTTC. Its translation is CASNPGTGDEQYF. The genes are TRBV11-1 and TRBJ2-7, with TRBD1 identical over 10 bases. Germline V CDR1 and CDR2: SGHAT, FQDESV (reference sequence). There are 13 residues in the CDR3. J lost 5 bases, V lost 7 bases, and 5 bases had no gene match.

The J gene is TRBJ2-5, the V gene TRBV7-9; D possibly corresponds to TRBD1 (6 bases). CDR1 and CDR2 from the germline V gene are SEHNR and FQNEAQ (reference sequence). V gave up 2 bases and J gave up 2 bases, with 12 bases separating them. The CDR3 length is 15 residues. The CDR3 sequence is CASSLTIRGQETQYF. CDR3 coding DNA: TGTGCCAGCAGCTTAACAATCAGGGGTCAAGAGACCCAGTACTTC.